This TCR beta chain was obtained from a study of memory CD4+ T cells and cytomegalovirus serostatus. In the study overall: This sample comes from healthy Belgian adults, several CMV seropositive, around 26 seronegative.

Original processing methods: Out-of-frame sequences were removed, leaving 2 million to 2.5 million distinct TCRbeta sequences. The assay was immunoSEQ multiplex PCR, and TCRdb's table has in-frame clones only and misses some. V and J calls and clone size follow that table, whereas D and trimming were derived from the DNA. This repertoire shows tens of thousands of clones, roughly 85% found once; its top ten account for about 0.5%. Germline V gene lookup returns CDR1 SEHNR and CDR2 FQNEAQ (reference sequence). The germline V and J ends were trimmed by 2 bases and 7 bases, with 6 bases remaining between them. The CDR3 spans 12 residues. In this sample, this clone is medium-sized (0.01 to 0.1%). Its antigen is not identified. Single viable CD3+CD4+CD8-CD45RO+ cells were sorted as the memory CD4+ T cells. Serum IgG to CMV pp150, pp28, p38 and p52 defined serostatus. Study results and limitations: Each of approximately 69 CMV-associated TCRbeta sequences occurred in one to five individuals.

The gene calls are TRBV7-9 and TRBJ2-1, with D unresolved. Sequencing was performed on memory CD4+ T cells from blood. The source of this sequence is an adult in good health and CMV-seronegative. Some clones in this sample may be carry-over from other donors' samples. In nucleotides, the CDR3 is TGTGCCAGCAGCTTAAGCTGGAATGAGCAGTTCTTC. Amino acids: CASSLSWNEQFF. Complete variable domain (other parts from reference TRBV7-9 and TRBJ2-1): DTGVSQNPRHKITKRGQNVTFRCDPISEHNRLYWYRQTLGQGPEFLTYFQNEAQLEKSRLLSDRFSAERPKGSFSTLEIQRTEQGDSAMYLCASSLSWNEQFFGPGTRLTVL.